What follows are 2 T cell receptor beta chains derived from one specimen sequenced in a study of blood T cells in healthy people across ages. For the second PCR, which ran for about 7 to 11 cycles, a sample-barcoded 5' primer and a J-beta primer mix were used. TCRdb re-derived calls from the 5' RACE reads in MiXCR, one entry per CDR3 protein. The table includes 1.8 million or so distinct CDR3 sequences, approximately 39% detected once. Sequencing was done on a sample of blood. These receptors were taken from a human donor in good health.

The V gene is TRBV2, the J gene TRBJ1-2; no firm D call. The germline V and J ends were trimmed by 6 bases and 4 bases, with 9 bases remaining between them. Per germline, CDR1 SNHLY and CDR2 FYNNEI. The CDR3 totals 12 residues. The CDR3 DNA sequence: TGTGCCAGCAGGGGCTCGGGCTATGGCTACACCTTC. Its protein is CASRGSGYGYTF. Complete variable domain (other parts from reference TRBV2 and TRBJ1-2): EPEVTQTPSHQVTQMGQEVILRCVPISNHLYFYWYRQILGQKVEFLVSFYNNEISEKSEIFDDQFSVERPDGSNFTLKIRSTKLEDSAMYFCASRGSGYGYTFGSGTRLTVV.

This clonotype has more than one count but fewer than ten. The V call is TRBV2, the J call TRBJ2-5, with D perhaps TRBD1 (5 bases). CDR3 length: 11 amino acids. V gave up 7 bases and J gave up 5 bases, with 8 bases separating them. Germline values: CDR1 SNHLY, CDR2 FYNNEI. The CDR3 loop is CASKGHETQYF. The CDR3 nucleotides are TGTGCCAGCAAGGGGCATGAGACCCAGTACTTC. The full variable domain, in which reference TRBV2 and TRBJ2-5 provide the parts outside the CDR3, is EPEVTQTPSHQVTQMGQEVILRCVPISNHLYFYWYRQILGQKVEFLVSFYNNEISEKSEIFDDQFSVERPDGSNFTLKIRSTKLEDSAMYFCASKGHETQYFGPGTRLLVL.